The rows below give T cell receptor beta chains drawn from one sample of a study of cytomegalovirus exposure and HLA in healthy donors. Clones were sequenced by immunoSEQ multiplex PCR, and TCRdb holds only the in-frame ones, with some missing. The sample lists 140,000 to 150,000 clones; more than 70% were seen once. Sequenced input: PBMCs. These receptors came from a woman aged 40 to 49 in good health and CMV-seronegative. Both conserved end residues are part of each CDR3. A D gene is named only where the DNA matches it firmly. A clone size is listed for some rows: how often the clone was seen (once, few, many), or a class if it is expanded.

-	TRBV21-1	TRBJ1-1	-	TGTGCCAGCAGCTTTCAAAGCCGGGACACAGGTGAAGCTTTCTTT	CASSFQSRDTGEAFF
few	TRBV6-1	TRBJ1-1	-	TGTGCCAGCAGTGAAGCTTGGACAGCGATTTACACTGAAGCTTTCTTT	CASSEAWTAIYTEAFF
-	TRBV15	TRBJ1-5	-	TGTGCCACCAGCAGAGATATCAGGCAGGGAGGTCAGCCCCAGCATTTT	CATSRDIRQGGQPQHF
-	TRBV7-9	TRBJ1-3	-	TGTTCCAGCAGCTTAGTGCAGGCTGGAAACACCATATATTTT	CSSSLVQAGNTIYF
-	TRBV6-5	TRBJ2-1	TRBD2	TGTGCCAGCAGTTACGGCGGGAGAAGTCATGAGCAGTTCTTC	CASSYGGRSHEQFF
-	TRBV28	TRBJ2-2	-	TGTGCCAGCAGTTTATCCCTACCGACCGGGGAGCTGTTTTTT	CASSLSLPTGELFF
few	TRBV6-5	TRBJ2-7	TRBD1	TGTGCCAGCAGACGACAGGGCTCCTACGAGCAGTACTTC	CASRRQGSYEQYF
few	TRBV6-5	TRBJ1-3	TRBD1	TGTGCCAGCAGTTACTCGACAGGGCCTGGAAACACCATATATTTT	CASSYSTGPGNTIYF
-	TRBV6-6	TRBJ2-3	TRBD2	TGTGCCAGCAGTTACTCGGCGGGAGGCACAGATACGCAGTATTTT	CASSYSAGGTDTQYF
-	TRBV7-9	TRBJ1-2	-	TGTGCCAGCAGCGGATACGAGGGAGAGGGCTACACCTTC	CASSGYEGEGYTF
-	TRBV18	TRBJ2-1	-	TGTGCCAGCTCACCTTTACCGGGTCCCAAGGGGTACAATGAGCAGTTCTTC	CASSPLPGPKGYNEQFF
-	TRBV15	TRBJ1-2	TRBD1	TGTGCCACCAGCAGGGGCGGGACAGGGGATAGCTATGGCTACACCTTC	CATSRGGTGDSYGYTF
-	TRBV11-2	TRBJ2-7	-	TGTGCCAGCAGCGAAATCCGGGACACAGAGCAGTACTTC	CASSEIRDTEQYF
-	TRBV7-9	TRBJ1-3	-	TGTGCCAGCAGCTTAGGGCCCAGCGAGAGGGCTGGAAACACCATATATTTT	CASSLGPSERAGNTIYF
-	TRBV9	TRBJ2-1	TRBD1	TGTGCCAGCAGCCCTACAGGGGGACGGAGACAGGGGGCTTCTGAGCAGTTCTTC	CASSPTGGRRQGASEQFF
-	TRBV11-3	TRBJ2-7	-	TGTGCCAGCTCAGGAGGGCCGGACGAGCAGTACTTC	CASSGGPDEQYF
-	TRBV19	TRBJ2-1	TRBD2	TGTGCCAGTAGTAGGGCTAGCGGGGGGAGCTCCTACAATGAGCAGTTCTTC	CASSRASGGSSYNEQFF